This passage covers 8 T cell receptor beta chains from one sample sequenced in a study of blood T cell dynamics during melanoma immunotherapy. The table came from immunoSEQ multiplex PCR; TCRdb's copy has only in-frame clones and leaves some out. The table includes around 20,000 clones, roughly 87% detected once. Time point noted: week 3, after first cycle of checkpoint inhibitor. The starting material was blood, obtained from a patient treated with checkpoint blockade. These TCRs come from a human donor with melanoma.

The V gene is TRBV4-1, the J gene TRBJ1-1; 8 nucleotides match TRBD1. V trimming: 0 bases; J trimming: 1 base; junction bases outside the gene matches: 4. Germline values: CDR1 MGHRA, CDR2 YSYEKL. The CDR3 covers 16 residues. The CDR3 nucleotides read TGCGCCAGCAGCCAAGATTCCGGGACAGGGAACACTGAAGCTTTCTTT. Encoded protein: CASSQDSGTGNTEAFF.

V is TRBV11-2 and J is TRBJ2-1; TRBD1 might be the D (5 bases). Per germline, CDR1 SGHAT and CDR2 FQNNGV. Trimming stripped 3 bases from V and 10 bases from J, with 7 bases between. The CDR3 length is 11 residues. CDR3 protein: CASSFPGEQFF. CDR3 bases: TGTGCCAGCAGCTTTCCAGGGGAGCAGTTCTTC.

The sample holds one count of this clone. V is TRBV6-1 and J is TRBJ1-1; weak D call: TRBD1 (6 bases). Germline V gene sequence: CDR1 MNHNS, CDR2 SASEGT. V lost 4 bases to trimming and J lost 1 base, with 10 bases between them. The CDR3 runs to 14 residues. CDR3 sequence: CASSVARGNTEAFF. In nucleotides, the CDR3 is TGTGCCAGCAGTGTGGCCAGGGGGAACACTGAAGCTTTCTTT.

The rearrangement links TRBV28 to TRBJ1-2; D perhaps matches TRBD1 (5 bases). Germline loops: CDR1 MDHEN, CDR2 SYDVKM. The CDR3 is 16 amino acids. V lost 1 base and J lost 2, with 14 bases in between. The CDR3 reads CASSLSVGDPNYGYTF. CDR3 sequence (DNA): TGTGCCAGCAGTTTATCAGTAGGGGACCCGAACTATGGCTACACCTTC.

The chain has TRBV2 and TRBJ2-5; 7 bases map to TRBD1. J gave up 5 bases and V 4 bases, and 7 bases lay outside the gene matches. Germline V gene lookup returns CDR1 SNHLY and CDR2 FYNNEI. The CDR3 is made up of 14 amino acids. The CDR3 nucleotides read TGTGCCAGCAGTGCAAGGGGGCTACGGGAGACCCAGTACTTC. This gives the protein CASSARGLRETQYF.

This clone was seen just once. This chain uses TRBV6-1 with TRBJ2-1; 13 nucleotides line up with TRBD2. CDR3 size: 14 residues. V lost 11 bases, J lost 8 bases, and 9 bases stayed unmatched. The germline gives CDR1 MNHNS, CDR2 SASEGT. This CDR3 reads CAGTGTSGIYEQFF. As DNA, the CDR3 is TGTGCCGGGACTGGGACTAGCGGGATATATGAGCAGTTCTTC.

This clone was observed a handful of times. The chain uses TRBV7-9 and TRBJ1-2; D is uncertain. V was shortened by 4 bases and J by 11 bases, with 11 bases between the two germline ends. The CDR3 sequence is 11 residues long. Germline V gene lookup returns CDR1 SEHNR and CDR2 FQNEAQ (reference sequence). The CDR3 loop reads CASSSTEWYTF. CDR3 in DNA: TGTGCCAGCAGCTCCACCGAGTGGTACACCTTC. Variable domain in full (rest from reference TRBV7-9 and TRBJ1-2): DTGVSQNPRHKITKRGQNVTFRCDPISEHNRLYWYRQTLGQGPEFLTYFQNEAQLEKSRLLSDRFSAERPKGSFSTLEIQRTEQGDSAMYLCASSSTEWYTFGSGTRLTVV.

This clone showed up just once. The J gene is TRBJ2-7, the V gene TRBV30; 7 nucleotides match TRBD1. Germline V gene data show CDR1 as GTSNPN and CDR2 as SVGIG (reference sequence). The length of the CDR3 is 12 residues. The J segment lost 2 bases and the V segment lost 7 bases, leaving 5 bases of the junction unmatched. The DNA for the CDR3 is TGTGCCTTAAACAGGGGAACCTACGAGCAGTACTTC. Its translation is CALNRGTYEQYF.